The 32 T cell receptor beta chains listed next were all sequenced from one sample in a study of cytomegalovirus exposure and HLA in healthy donors. Both 60 Vbeta primers and 13 Jbeta primers went into the PCR. TCRdb's table, derived via immunoSEQ multiplex PCR, lists solely in-frame clones and lacks some. This sample yields about 260,000 clones, of which roughly 70% are seen a single time; around 2% belongs to the top ten. Specimen: PBMCs. These receptors all stem from a female donor in good health and CMV-seronegative.

This clone showed up just once. The chain links TRBV10-2 to TRBJ2-7, with a tentative D call TRBD2 (5 bases). The V and J ends lost 0 bases and 0 bases respectively, with 6 bases between them. This CDR3 contains 14 residues. CDR1 and CDR2 (germline): WSHSY, SAAADI. The CDR3 protein is CASSESGSSYEQYF. The CDR3 nucleotides are TGCGCCAGCAGTGAGTCTGGGAGCTCCTACGAGCAGTACTTC.

Only one count was recorded for this clone. The gene calls are TRBV27 and TRBJ2-7, with 7 bases aligning to TRBD1. Germline trimming cut 0 bases from V and 7 bases from J; bases unmatched to any gene: 3. Germline V lookup: CDR1 MNHEY, CDR2 SMNVEV (reference sequence). This CDR3 comprises 13 residues. DNA for the CDR3: TGTGCCAGCAGTTTATCAGGGGGCGCGGAGCAGTACTTC. Translation: CASSLSGGAEQYF.

Remarks on this clone: The same CDR3 can be traced to other DNA sequences in this sample. The chain carries TRBV9 and TRBJ2-3, with 7 positions matching TRBD2. From germline, CDR1 is SGDLS and CDR2 YYNGEE. V was pared by 0 bases and J by 0 bases, with 1 base of the junction left unmatched. This CDR3 region has 15 residues. The CDR3 DNA sequence: TGTGCCAGCAGCGTAGCTAGCGGTAGCACAGATACGCAGTATTTT. Translation gives CASSVASGSTDTQYF.

This sequence joins TRBV9 and TRBJ1-1; D gene unclear. This CDR3 region has 14 residues. From germline, CDR1 is SGDLS and CDR2 YYNGEE. The V and J ends lost 2 bases and 0 bases respectively, with 8 bases between them. The CDR3 is CASSVGVLNTEAFF. CDR3 bases: TGTGCCAGCAGCGTCGGGGTTTTGAACACTGAAGCTTTCTTT.

This clone came up a few times. The junction differs from germline at one of its ends, possibly a read error. This rearrangement joins TRBV7-9 to TRBJ1-2, with D possibly matching TRBD1 (6 bases). Germline assignment: CDR1 SEHNR and CDR2 FQNEAQ (reference sequence). The CDR3 totals 13 residues. CDR3 residues: CSSSLRQDYGYTF. Written as DNA, the CDR3 is TGTTCCAGCAGCCTAAGACAGGACTATGGCTACACCTTC.

This chain connects TRBV27 to TRBJ2-1; a weak D match, TRBD2 (5 bases). The germline gives CDR1 MNHEY, CDR2 SMNVEV (reference sequence). V was cut by 5 bases and J by 0 bases, with 11 bases left in between. The CDR3 is 15 residues long. CDR3: CASSPSRDSYNEQFF. The DNA for the CDR3 is TGTGCCAGCAGTCCGTCCCGGGACTCCTACAATGAGCAGTTCTTC.

This chain joins TRBV5-1 and TRBJ2-3; D unclear. The CDR3 extends over 16 amino acids. The V end was cut by 0 bases, the J end by 2 bases, with 13 bases between. Germline CDR1 and CDR2: SGHRS and YFSETQ. In DNA, the CDR3 is TGCGCCAGCAGCTTGGAGGCGACCGGAGCCACAGATACGCAGTATTTT. Encoded protein: CASSLEATGATDTQYF.

V usage is TRBV19 and J usage is TRBJ2-3, with 7 positions matching TRBD1. The CDR3 has 15 amino acids. Germline CDR1 and CDR2: LNHDA and SQIVND (reference sequence). The ends lost 5 bases at V and 3 bases at J; junction bases unmatched: 8. CDR3 sequence reads: CASSSHPGGTDTQYF. The CDR3 bases are TGTGCCAGTAGTTCCCACCCAGGGGGAACAGATACGCAGTATTTT.

The chain joins TRBV2 to TRBJ1-5; 9 nucleotides align to TRBD1. With 6 bases clipped from V and 2 bases from J, the junction kept 5 bases outside the gene matches. This CDR3 region has 15 residues. Germline V gene sequence: CDR1 SNHLY, CDR2 FYNNEI. The CDR3 loop reads CASRDRGVGNQPQHF. The CDR3 DNA is TGTGCCAGCAGGGACAGGGGTGTGGGCAATCAGCCCCAGCATTTT.

The V gene is TRBV2, the J gene TRBJ2-2; 7 bases line up with TRBD2. From germline, CDR1 is SNHLY and CDR2 FYNNEI. After removal of 4 bases from V and 6 bases from J, the junction contained 5 bases not matched to a gene. The CDR3 consists of 14 residues. The CDR3 is CASSVLAEAGELFF. The CDR3 region has the DNA TGTGCCAGCAGTGTGCTAGCGGAGGCCGGGGAGCTGTTTTTT. The whole variable domain, filled in from reference TRBV2 and TRBJ2-2, reads EPEVTQTPSHQVTQMGQEVILRCVPISNHLYFYWYRQILGQKVEFLVSFYNNEISEKSEIFDDQFSVERPDGSNFTLKIRSTKLEDSAMYFCASSVLAEAGELFFGEGSRLTVL.

This clone was detected only once. The J gene is TRBJ2-7, the V gene TRBV19, with TRBD2 as a possible D gene (5 bases). This CDR3 comprises 13 residues. Deletions cut 3 bases from V and 6 bases from J, with 12 bases between. Per the germline V gene, CDR1 is LNHDA and CDR2 is SQIVND (reference sequence). The CDR3: CASSIGWAGEQYF. DNA for the CDR3: TGTGCCAGTAGTATTGGTTGGGCGGGCGAGCAGTACTTC.

V usage is TRBV6-5 and J usage is TRBJ2-1; 7 nucleotides align to TRBD1. This CDR3 has 13 amino acids. CDR1 and CDR2 from the germline V gene are MNHEY and SVGAGI. Trimming removed 5 bases from V and 4 bases from J; junction bases left unmatched: 2. Here the CDR3 DNA reads TGTGCCAGCAGTCGGGACAGTTACAATGAGCAGTTCTTC. Translating it yields CASSRDSYNEQFF.

The chain carries TRBV9 and TRBJ2-2; maybe TRBD2 (6 bases). Germline CDR1 and CDR2: SGDLS and YYNGEE. The CDR3 runs 13 residues. Between the trimmed V and J ends, which lost 2 bases and 7 bases, there was a span of 9 bases. The CDR3 region is CASSVGGVGELFF. DNA for the CDR3: TGTGCCAGCAGCGTTGGAGGGGTCGGGGAGCTGTTTTTT.

A few counts support this clone. The chain is built from TRBV5-5 and TRBJ1-5, with TRBD1 identical over 8 bases. The trim removed 1 base at V and 4 bases at J, leaving 4 bases unmatched. The germline CDR1 and CDR2 sequences are SGHKS and YYEKEE (reference sequence). The CDR3 has 15 amino acids. CDR3 sequence (DNA): TGTGCCAGCAGCTTGACGGGACAGGAGAATCAGCCCCAGCATTTT. Amino acids: CASSLTGQENQPQHF. Using reference TRBV5-5 and TRBJ1-5 for the parts outside the CDR3, the full variable domain is DAGVTQSPTHLIKTRGQQVTLRCSPISGHKSVSWYQQVLGQGPQFIFQYYEKEERGRGNFPDRFSARQFPNYSSELNVNALLLGDSALYLCASSLTGQENQPQHFGDGTRLSIL.

This clone was seen a handful of times. In DNA form, the CDR3 reads TGTGCCAGCAGCTTAATAGGCGGGACAGGGTACGAGCAGTACTTC. It specifies CASSLIGGTGYEQYF. This chain links TRBV7-9 with TRBJ2-7; 9 nucleotides agree with TRBD1. The V gene's germline CDR1 is SEHNR and CDR2 FQNEAQ (reference sequence). The J segment lost 4 bases and the V segment lost 2 bases, leaving 6 bases of the junction unmatched. This CDR3 has 15 residues.

As DNA, the CDR3 is TGTGCCAGCAGAACCATGCCCAGCTCCTACAATGAGCAGTTCTTC. Its protein product is CASRTMPSSYNEQFF. This chain connects TRBV6-1 to TRBJ2-1; D remains ambiguous. V was clipped by 6 bases and J by 0 bases, with 12 bases between them. The length of the CDR3 is 15 residues. The germline gives CDR1 MNHNS, CDR2 SASEGT.

This clone was recorded only once. The CDR3 DNA reads TGTGCCAGCAGCTTAGTGGGGGCAGGGAACACTGAAGCTTTCTTT. It is translated as CASSLVGAGNTEAFF. This rearrangement joins TRBV7-9 to TRBJ1-1; D is perhaps TRBD1 (6 bases). Trimming cost V 1 base and J 1 base, with 10 bases left between them. The CDR3 sequence is 15 residues long. Looked up from germline, CDR1 is SEHNR and CDR2 is FQNEAQ (reference sequence).

Note on this clone: Since the CDR3 does not end with the conserved phenylalanine or tryptophan, this likely comes from a read error. The chain employs TRBV10-1 and TRBJ2-2; D is unclear. The germline V and J ends were trimmed by 3 bases and 4 bases, with 9 bases remaining between them. This CDR3 has 14 residues. Germline assignment: CDR1 WNHNN and CDR2 SYGVQD (reference sequence). CDR3 nucleotide sequence: TGCGCCAGCAGTGATAGCTCTAGCACCGGGGAGCTGTTTTCT. Translating it yields CASSDSSSTGELFS.

The rearrangement joins TRBV6-6 to TRBJ1-5; D may be TRBD1 (6 bases). Deletions cut 5 bases from V and 3 bases from J, with 17 bases between. CDR1 is MNHNY, CDR2 SVGAGI, per germline (reference sequence). CDR3 size: 16 residues. The CDR3 here is CASSTGIGKDNQPQHF. The DNA for the CDR3 is TGTGCCAGCAGTACAGGGATCGGAAAGGACAATCAGCCCCAGCATTTT.

The rearrangement joins TRBV25-1 to TRBJ2-7; 12 bases align to TRBD2. Germline assignment: CDR1 MGHDK and CDR2 SYGVNS. The CDR3 extends over 14 amino acids. Unmatched junction bases numbered 7, after V lost 8 bases and J lost 5 bases. The CDR3 loop reads CASSLTSGRHEQYF. In nucleotides, the CDR3 is TGTGCCAGCTCGTTAACTAGCGGGAGGCACGAGCAGTACTTC.

This clone was recorded a few times. The chain is built from TRBV10-3 and TRBJ2-7; D remains ambiguous. The germline V gene has CDR1 ENHRY and CDR2 SYGVKD. The V end lost 6 bases, the J end lost 8 bases, and 11 bases lay between the germline ends. The CDR3 has 11 residues. CDR3 region: CAIRGQTQQYF. The CDR3 coding sequence is TGTGCCATCAGGGGCCAAACACAGCAGTACTTC.

The chain's CDR3 is CASSSGVGGAEAFF. The DNA for the CDR3 is TGTGCCAGCAGTTCAGGGGTGGGTGGCGCTGAAGCTTTCTTT. The chain employs TRBV6-5 and TRBJ1-1; maybe TRBD1 (6 bases). The V gene's germline CDR1 is MNHEY and CDR2 SVGAGI. The CDR3 totals 14 residues. Deletions cut 4 bases from V and 6 bases from J, with 15 bases between.

This chain connects TRBV10-3 to TRBJ2-7; D is possibly TRBD2 (5 bases). V was pared by 8 bases and J by 5 bases, with 19 bases between. This CDR3 is built from 14 residues. The germline V gene encodes CDR1 ENHRY and CDR2 SYGVKD. The CDR3 reads CAIASNSAGDEQYF. CDR3 sequence (DNA): TGTGCCATCGCGTCCAATTCGGCGGGCGACGAGCAGTACTTC.

This clone occurred once. V usage is TRBV11-2 and J usage is TRBJ2-3; 8 bases fit TRBD2. The CDR3 has 17 amino acids. Trimming took 4 bases from V and 8 from J; bases not matched to a gene: 17. Looked up from germline, CDR1 is SGHAT and CDR2 is FQNNGV. For the CDR3, the DNA is TGTGCCAGCAGCTCCCTAGCGGGTACCGACTCGCGCGGTACGCAGTATTTT. Its translation is CASSSLAGTDSRGTQYF.

The genes are TRBV5-6 and TRBJ1-2; 11 bases fit TRBD1. The CDR3 extends over 16 amino acids. J was trimmed by 3 bases and V by 2 bases; bases with no gene match: 6. Germline CDR1 reads SGHDT; CDR2 reads YYEEEE. CDR3 amino acids: CASSLMPGQGDYGYTF. The DNA for the CDR3 is TGTGCCAGCAGCTTAATGCCGGGACAGGGGGACTATGGCTACACCTTC.

This chain joins TRBV2 and TRBJ2-7; D call uncertain. CDR1 SNHLY and CDR2 FYNNEI come from the germline V gene. CDR3 length: 13 residues. Trimming took off 4 bases at V and 3 bases at J, with 10 bases between the two ends. In DNA, the CDR3 is TGTGCCAGCAGTGGTATAAGCTACTACGAGCAGTACTTC. Its translation is CASSGISYYEQYF.

The rearrangement links TRBV5-6 to TRBJ2-1; 12 bases match TRBD2. Trimming at V came to 1 base and at J to 3 bases, leaving 8 bases not matched to a gene. Per the germline V gene, CDR1 is SGHDT and CDR2 is YYEEEE. The CDR3 totals 18 residues. Written as DNA, the CDR3 is TGTGCCAGCAGCTTGAGGGTGACTAGCGGGAGTGTCTACAATGAGCAGTTCTTC. Encoded protein: CASSLRVTSGSVYNEQFF.

This chain links TRBV29-1 with TRBJ2-7; 9 nucleotides match TRBD2. J gave up 3 bases and V 5 bases, and 8 bases lay outside the gene matches. Germline V CDR1 and CDR2: SQVTM, ANQGSEA. The CDR3 runs 14 residues. CDR3 coding DNA: TGCAGCGTTTCCGGGACTAGCCTGTTCTACGAGCAGTACTTC. This encodes CSVSGTSLFYEQYF.

This clone was detected only once. V usage is TRBV29-1 and J usage is TRBJ2-4; D is possibly TRBD2 (5 bases). Per the germline V gene, CDR1 is SQVTM and CDR2 is ANQGSEA. The ends were cut back, 5 bases at V and 1 base at J, with 9 bases in the middle. The length of the CDR3 is 13 residues. The CDR3 is CSVCGQAKNIQYF. The CDR3 DNA reads TGCAGCGTTTGCGGGCAGGCCAAAAACATTCAGTACTTC. Full variable domain (outside the CDR3, taken from reference TRBV29-1 and TRBJ2-4): SAVISQKPSRDICQRGTSLTIQCQVDSQVTMMFWYRQQPGQSLTLIATANQGSEATYESGFVIDKFPISRPNLTFSTLTVSNMSPEDSSIYLCSVCGQAKNIQYFGAGTRLSVL.

This chain joins TRBV11-2 and TRBJ2-7; D is perhaps TRBD1 (6 bases). V lost 5 bases and J 0 bases, leaving 17 bases between the germline ends. The CDR3 loop spans 16 amino acids. CDR1 is SGHAT and CDR2 is FQNNGV in the germline V gene. The DNA of the CDR3 is TGTGCCAGCAGCGGGGGCAGGGCGCCTCTCTCCTACGAGCAGTACTTC. It codes for CASSGGRAPLSYEQYF. Drawing the rest from reference TRBV11-2 and TRBJ2-7, the complete variable domain is EAGVAQSPRYKIIEKRQSVAFWCNPISGHATLYWYQQILGQGPKLLIQFQNNGVVDDSQLPKDRFSAERLKGVDSTLKIQPAKLEDSAVYLCASSGGRAPLSYEQYFGPGTRLTVT.

The rearrangement uses TRBV20-1 and TRBJ1-5, with TRBD1 as a possible D gene (5 bases). The V gene lost 6 bases and the J gene lost 12 bases, with 15 bases spanning the gap. Germline lookup yields CDR1 DFQATT and CDR2 SNEGSKA (reference sequence). The length of the CDR3 is 11 residues. For the CDR3, the DNA is TGCAGTGCCGGGGGACCTGCGGTCCAGCATTTT. This sequence encodes CSAGGPAVQHF.

CDR3 loop: CASSLDRVTGQRAKNIQYF. The CDR3 nucleotides read TGTGCCAGCAGCTTAGATCGAGTAACGGGACAGCGAGCCAAAAACATTCAGTACTTC. The V gene is TRBV7-2, the J gene TRBJ2-4; 7 nucleotides agree with TRBD1. With V trimmed by 1 base and J by 0 bases, 12 bases remained unmatched. Germline-derived CDR1 and CDR2 are SGHTA and FQGNSA. The length of the CDR3 is 19 residues.